Below are 19 T cell receptor beta chains sequenced from a single sample in a study of cytomegalovirus exposure and HLA in healthy donors. The study ran its PCR with 60 Vbeta and 13 Jbeta primers. Method: immunoSEQ multiplex PCR; TCRdb's copy keeps in-frame clones and lacks some. The sample carries under 200,000 clones, approximately 81% recorded once. The sample was PBMCs. These receptors were obtained from a boy younger than 18 in good health and CMV-seronegative.

The CDR3 DNA reads TGTGCCAGCAGCGTTTCCCTAGCGGGAAGCGGTCGGGCCCAGTACTTC. Translated: CASSVSLAGSGRAQYF. The J gene is TRBJ2-5, the V gene TRBV5-4; 9 nucleotides match TRBD2. V lost 4 bases to trimming and J lost 9 bases; unmatched junction nucleotides: 16. The CDR3 contains 16 residues. Looked up from germline, CDR1 is SGHNT and CDR2 is YYREEE (reference sequence).

In this sample, this clone turned up once. This chain connects TRBV6-6 to TRBJ1-4; 7 nucleotides agree with TRBD1. With V trimmed by 7 bases and J by 7 bases, 9 bases remained unmatched. The CDR3 length is 14 residues. Germline assignment: CDR1 MNHNY and CDR2 SVGAGI (reference sequence). DNA for the CDR3: TGTGCCAGCACCGACCGCCAGGGGGTTGAAAAACTGTTTTTT. This gives the protein CASTDRQGVEKLFF.

This chain links TRBV6-1 with TRBJ1-6; D possibly corresponds to TRBD1 (6 bases). Germline V gene data show CDR1 as MNHNS and CDR2 as SASEGT. The V end was cut by 5 bases, the J end by 7 bases, with 15 bases between. The CDR3 has 15 amino acids. CDR3 nucleotides: TGTGCCAGCAGTCTACGGACAGAAGGCAATTCACCCCTCCACTTT. Protein product: CASSLRTEGNSPLHF.

This clone was seen a few times. Other DNA sequences in the same sample also yield this CDR3. This chain connects TRBV6-4 to TRBJ2-1, with D maybe TRBD2 (6 bases). The CDR3 is made up of 15 amino acids. Germline V gene data show CDR1 as MRHNA and CDR2 as SNTAGT. V gave up 0 bases and J gave up 1 base, with 7 bases separating them. The CDR3 here is CASSDSAGSYNEQFF. The CDR3 DNA sequence: TGTGCCAGCAGTGACTCGGCGGGGTCCTACAATGAGCAGTTCTTC.

The chain combines TRBV19 with TRBJ1-1, with a possible D match to TRBD1 (5 bases). Germline V gives CDR1 LNHDA, CDR2 SQIVND (reference sequence). This CDR3 contains 13 residues. The V end lost 7 bases, the J end lost 3 bases, and 12 bases lay between the germline ends. The CDR3 coding sequence is TGTGCCAGTAACGTCGCGGGGGACACTGAAGCTTTCTTT. It is translated as CASNVAGDTEAFF. The variable domain in full, with the rest retrieved from reference TRBV19 and TRBJ1-1, is DGGITQSPKYLFRKEGQNVTLSCEQNLNHDAMYWYRQDPGQGLRLIYYSQIVNDFQKGDIAEGYSVSREKKESFPLTVTSAQKNPTAFYLCASNVAGDTEAFFGQGTRLTVV.

The rearrangement joins TRBV5-6 to TRBJ2-7, with TRBD2 matching over 8 bases. Losses at the gene ends were 1 base for V and 3 bases for J; bases not matched to a gene: 6. From germline, CDR1 is SGHDT and CDR2 YYEEEE. The CDR3 is 15 residues long. CDR3: CASSLLAAGVYEQYF. In nucleotides, the CDR3 is TGTGCCAGCAGCTTGCTGGCAGCGGGGGTCTACGAGCAGTACTTC.

DNA of the CDR3: TGTGCCAGCAGCCCGACTAGCGGATACACCGGGGAGCTGTTTTTT. Translating gives CASSPTSGYTGELFF. The V gene is TRBV9, the J gene TRBJ2-2, with 9 nucleotides matching TRBD2. V dropped 4 bases and J dropped 3; count of bases not matched to a gene: 4. Germline V lookup: CDR1 SGDLS, CDR2 YYNGEE. This CDR3 is built from 15 residues.

This chain links TRBV9 with TRBJ2-5; TRBD2 is a possible D gene (6 bases). V was shortened by 4 bases and J by 5 bases, with 24 bases between the two germline ends. The CDR3 runs to 17 residues. Germline loops: CDR1 SGDLS, CDR2 YYNGEE. This chain's CDR3 is CASSNSLGRGRIETQYF. The CDR3 DNA sequence: TGTGCCAGCAGCAACTCCCTTGGGCGAGGGAGGATTGAGACCCAGTACTTC.

This chain uses TRBV4-2 with TRBJ2-7; 9 positions match TRBD2. CDR1 is LGHNA, CDR2 YNFKEQ, per germline. V trimming: 0 bases; J trimming: 0 bases; junction bases outside the gene matches: 9. The CDR3 has 18 residues. The CDR3 DNA sequence: TGTGCCAGCAGCCAAGATTCCAGCGGGAGGACATTCTCCTACGAGCAGTACTTC. Its translation is CASSQDSSGRTFSYEQYF.

The CDR3: CASSGGPNYGYTF. CDR3 nucleotides: TGTGCCAGCTCGGGGGGACCTAACTATGGCTACACCTTC. V usage is TRBV13 and J usage is TRBJ1-2, with a weak D call TRBD1 (5 bases). This CDR3 contains 13 residues. The germline V gene encodes CDR1 PRHDT and CDR2 FYEKMQ (reference sequence). V lost 8 bases to trimming and J lost 0 bases, with 10 bases between them.

The chain combines TRBV7-9 with TRBJ2-7; no reliable D call. Germline V lookup: CDR1 SEHNR, CDR2 FQNEAQ (reference sequence). V dropped 1 base and J dropped 2 bases, with 6 bases sitting between them. The CDR3 covers 13 residues. The CDR3 is CASSLVGTYEQYF. The CDR3 DNA reads TGTGCCAGCAGCTTAGTGGGCACCTACGAGCAGTACTTC.

The V gene is TRBV2, the J gene TRBJ1-5; weak D call: TRBD1 (6 bases). The germline gives CDR1 SNHLY, CDR2 FYNNEI. V was pared by 2 bases and J by 7 bases, with 12 bases between. The CDR3 extends over 14 amino acids. CDR3 sequence: CASSEMGAWQPQHF. The CDR3 coding sequence is TGTGCCAGCAGTGAAATGGGGGCTTGGCAGCCCCAGCATTTT.

The V and J genes are TRBV9 and TRBJ1-1; tentatively, D is TRBD1 (5 bases). The V gene lost 3 bases and the J gene lost 4 bases, with 16 bases spanning the gap. Looked up from germline, CDR1 is SGDLS and CDR2 is YYNGEE. This CDR3 comprises 15 residues. In nucleotides, the CDR3 is TGTGCCAGCAGCGCCCAGGGAGGGGTCGCCACTGAAGCTTTCTTT. It encodes CASSAQGGVATEAFF.

The rearrangement links TRBV4-2 to TRBJ2-2; no clear D gene. Germline V gives CDR1 LGHNA, CDR2 YNFKEQ. The CDR3 spans 11 residues. V lost 4 bases and J lost 10, with 7 bases in between. CDR3 in amino acids: CASSRGVELFF. The CDR3 DNA reads TGTGCCAGCAGCCGAGGTGTGGAGCTGTTTTTT.

V gene TRBV6-4 combines with J gene TRBJ1-2, with TRBD1 matching 8 bases. Germline V gives CDR1 MRHNA, CDR2 SNTAGT. V lost 3 bases, J lost 6 bases, and 6 bases stayed unmatched. The CDR3 loop spans 14 amino acids. The CDR3 is CASSERTGSDGYTF. The CDR3 DNA reads TGTGCCAGCAGTGAACGGACAGGGAGCGATGGCTACACCTTC.

A note on this clone: An end of the junction does not agree with germline; a read error may underlie this. The J gene is TRBJ2-3, the V gene TRBV7-7; 12 positions agree with TRBD2. The CDR3 consists of 16 residues. Germline CDR1 and CDR2: SSHAT and FNYEAQ (reference sequence). The CDR3 bases are TGTGCTAGCAGCTTAGGCGGACTAGCGGGATCAGATACGCAGTATTTT. It specifies CASSLGGLAGSDTQYF.

With respect to this clone: The junction differs from germline at one of its ends, possibly a read error. This chain uses TRBV7-7 with TRBJ2-5, with D maybe TRBD2 (6 bases). Per germline, CDR1 SSHAT and CDR2 FNYEAQ (reference sequence). The CDR3 is 15 amino acids. The CDR3 here is CASSSGVVPGETQYF. DNA of the CDR3: TGTGCTAGCAGCTCGGGAGTAGTCCCCGGGGAGACCCAGTACTTC.

Only one count was recorded for this clone. The rearrangement joins TRBV5-8 to TRBJ2-7, with D possibly matching TRBD1 (7 bases). CDR1 and CDR2 from the germline V gene are SGHTS and YDEGEE. Trimming removed 0 bases at V and 0 bases at J, with 10 bases between. The CDR3 length is 15 residues. CDR3 region: CASSLGQGGSYEQYF. CDR3 sequence (DNA): TGTGCCAGCAGCTTGGGACAGGGAGGCTCCTACGAGCAGTACTTC. Using reference TRBV5-8 and TRBJ2-7 for the parts outside the CDR3, the full variable domain is EAGVTQSPTHLIKTRGQQATLRCSPISGHTSVYWYQQALGLGLQFLLWYDEGEERNRGNFPPRFSGRQFPNYSSELNVNALELEDSALYLCASSLGQGGSYEQYFGPGTRLTVT.

The gene calls are TRBV7-6 and TRBJ1-3; D unclear. Per germline, CDR1 SGHVS and CDR2 FNYEAQ. This CDR3 has 15 amino acids. Between the trimmed V and J ends, which lost 0 bases and 0 bases, there was a span of 6 bases. The DNA for the CDR3 is TGTGCCAGCAGCTTAGCGGGCAGCTCTGGAAACACCATATATTTT. This translates into CASSLAGSSGNTIYF. Filled out from reference TRBV7-6 and TRBJ1-3, the complete variable domain reads GAGVSQSPRYKVTKRGQDVALRCDPISGHVSLYWYRQALGQGPEFLTYFNYEAQQDKSGLPNDRFSAERPEGSISTLTIQRTEQRDSAMYRCASSLAGSSGNTIYFGEGSWLTVV.